The rows below give T cell receptor beta chains drawn from one sample of a study of blood T cell repertoires in COVID-19. Sequencing was performed with immunoSEQ multiplex PCR; in TCRdb, only in-frame clones are kept and a portion is missing. The sample holds over 200,000 clones, 86% seen once. The sequenced material came from peripheral blood. These receptor sequences come from a man aged 35 to 55 who had recovered from COVID-19. The CDR3 runs from the conserved cysteine through the conserved F or W. D genes are given only for firm matches. A row's size may be missing; if present it is once, few, many or a size class.

v_gene	abundance	j_gene	d_gene	CDR3nt	CDR3aa
TRBV6-5	NA	TRBJ1-1	TRBD1	TGTGCCAGCACCAGGGGGGACAGGGTGAACACTGAAGCTTTCTTT	CASTRGDRVNTEAFF
TRBV20-1	NA	TRBJ1-5	NA	TGCGGGGGGAGGGGGCCCCAGCATTTT	CGGRGPQHF
TRBV11-3	NA	TRBJ2-2	NA	TGTGCCAGCAGCCTAACAGGGTCCGGGGAGCTGTTTTTT	CASSLTGSGELFF
TRBV7-2	NA	TRBJ2-3	TRBD2	TGTGCCAGCAGCTTAGTCTGGCAGCGGGGGAGCACAGATACGCAGTATTTT	CASSLVWQRGSTDTQYF
TRBV6-4	NA	TRBJ1-1	TRBD1	TGTGCCAGCAGTGCGGACAGGGGGACTGAAGCTTTCTTT	CASSADRGTEAFF
TRBV5-1	NA	TRBJ2-2	NA	TGCGCCAGCAGCGAAAACCGGGGGAGGTCCGGGGAGCTGTTTTTT	CASSENRGRSGELFF
TRBV18	NA	TRBJ2-1	TRBD1	TGTGCCAGCTCGCCCAACCCGGGACAGGGGGCTAGCGGGAGATCTAGCTCCTACAATGAGCAGTTCTTC	CASSPNPGQGASGRSSSYNEQFF
TRBV14	NA	TRBJ1-6	NA	TGTGCCAGCAGCCAAGCTCCGGGAAATTCACCCCTCCACTTT	CASSQAPGNSPLHF
TRBV7-5	NA	TRBJ2-7	NA	TGTGCCCGGGACACCCTCTACGAGCAGTACTTC	CARDTLYEQYF
TRBV4-1	NA	TRBJ2-3	TRBD2	TGCGCCAGCAGCCTCTTAGCGGGGGGGACACGAGATACGCAGTATTTT	CASSLLAGGTRDTQYF
TRBV11-3	NA	TRBJ2-1	NA	TGTGCCAGCAGCTTAGCCGCGGGGAGCTCCTACAATGAGCAGTTCTTC	CASSLAAGSSYNEQFF
TRBV5-1	NA	TRBJ2-7	TRBD1	TGCGCCAGCAGCAACCAACGGGGACAGGGTCCGAAGTACTTC	CASSNQRGQGPKYF
TRBV7-2	NA	TRBJ2-4	NA	TGTGCCAGCAGCTTATCACTGAGGGGGGGCCGGGTCATTCAGTACTTC	CASSLSLRGGRVIQYF
TRBV19	NA	TRBJ2-1	NA	TGTGCCAGTAGTATGGGGGCCAACTACAATGAGCAGTTCTTC	CASSMGANYNEQFF
TRBV15	NA	TRBJ2-5	NA	TGTGCCACCAGCACCCGGGACAACCGAGAGACCCAGTACTTC	CATSTRDNRETQYF
TRBV9	NA	TRBJ2-3	NA	TGTGCCAGCAGCGTAGAGGGACTCGGCACAGATACGCAGTATTTT	CASSVEGLGTDTQYF
TRBV5-1	NA	TRBJ1-2	NA	TGCGCCAGCAGCTTGTTAGGGGATGGCTACACCTTC	CASSLLGDGYTF
TRBV5-1	NA	TRBJ2-7	TRBD2	TGCGCCAGCAGCTTGGTGGCTAGCGGAGGCTACGAGCAGTACTTC	CASSLVASGGYEQYF
TRBV3-1/TRBV3-2	NA	TRBJ2-3	TRBD2	TGTGCCAGCAGCCGTCATCCTAGCGGGGGGGCGACAGATACGCAGTATTTT	CASSRHPSGGATDTQYF
TRBV5-1	NA	TRBJ2-5	NA	TGCGCCAGCAGCTTGTCCGGAGCCGTAGAGACCCAGTACTTC	CASSLSGAVETQYF
TRBV3-1/TRBV3-2	NA	TRBJ2-2	NA	TGTGCCAGCAGCCAAGCGACTAGTTCCGGGGAGCTGTTTTTT	CASSQATSSGELFF
TRBV5-1	NA	TRBJ2-7	NA	TGCGCCAGCAGCTTCACCAGCTCCTACGAGCAGTACTTC	CASSFTSSYEQYF
TRBV6-2/TRBV6-3	NA	TRBJ1-5	TRBD1	TGTGCCAGCAGTAAACGGGACAGGGGTTACGTCAATCAGCCCCAGCATTTT	CASSKRDRGYVNQPQHF
TRBV10-2	few	TRBJ2-7	TRBD2	TGCGCCAGCAGTCTGAGCGGGAGTTCCTACGAGCAGTACTTC	CASSLSGSSYEQYF
TRBV5-1	NA	TRBJ2-1	NA	TGCGCCAGCAGCTTTAGCGGCGACAATGAGCAGTTCTTC	CASSFSGDNEQFF
TRBV6-4	NA	TRBJ1-5	TRBD1	TGTGCCAGCAGTGAAAAGGGGGCGAAGATGGAGGGCAATCAGCCCCAGCATTTT	CASSEKGAKMEGNQPQHF
TRBV19	NA	TRBJ2-1	TRBD2	TGTGCCAGTAGCCTTCGGACTAGCGGGAGTTGGGCTGAGCAGTTCTTC	CASSLRTSGSWAEQFF
TRBV13	NA	TRBJ2-3	TRBD2	TGTGCCAGCAGCTACTATACCTCCAGCGGGGGCACAGATACGCAGTATTTT	CASSYYTSSGGTDTQYF
TRBV3-1/TRBV3-2	NA	TRBJ2-1	NA	TGTGCCAACCCTATACGATCCGGGAGTAGCTATGAGCAGTTCTTC	CANPIRSGSSYEQFF
TRBV11-2	NA	TRBJ2-5	NA	TGTGCCAGCAGCTTAGGGACGGGCGGAGGGGGCAGTTTGGAGACCCAGTACTTC	CASSLGTGGGGSLETQYF
TRBV12-3/TRBV12-4	NA	TRBJ2-7	NA	TGTGCCAGCGTGGGCCAGGGGTCCTACGAGCAGTACTTC	CASVGQGSYEQYF
TRBV6-6	NA	TRBJ2-7	TRBD1	TGTGCCAGCATTGGGACAGCATCCTCCTACGAGCAGTACTTC	CASIGTASSYEQYF
TRBV10-2	once	TRBJ2-1	NA	TGCGCCAGCAGTGAAAATACGCCGGGGTTGGAGTTCTTC	CASSENTPGLEFF
TRBV10-3	NA	TRBJ2-5	NA	TGTGCCATCAGCGAACTCCTTTCGGGACTTATAGAGACCCAGTACTTC	CAISELLSGLIETQYF